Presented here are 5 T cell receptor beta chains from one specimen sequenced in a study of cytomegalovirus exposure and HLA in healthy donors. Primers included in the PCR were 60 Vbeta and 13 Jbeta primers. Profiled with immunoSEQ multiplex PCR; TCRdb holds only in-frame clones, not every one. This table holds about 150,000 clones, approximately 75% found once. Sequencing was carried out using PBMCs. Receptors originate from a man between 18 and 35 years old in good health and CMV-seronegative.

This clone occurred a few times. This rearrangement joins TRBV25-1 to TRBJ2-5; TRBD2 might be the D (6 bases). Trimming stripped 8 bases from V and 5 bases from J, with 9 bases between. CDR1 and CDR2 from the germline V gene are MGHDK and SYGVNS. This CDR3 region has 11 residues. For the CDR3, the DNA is TGTGCCAGCTCGGGGGTGGAGACCCAGTACTTC. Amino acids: CASSGVETQYF.

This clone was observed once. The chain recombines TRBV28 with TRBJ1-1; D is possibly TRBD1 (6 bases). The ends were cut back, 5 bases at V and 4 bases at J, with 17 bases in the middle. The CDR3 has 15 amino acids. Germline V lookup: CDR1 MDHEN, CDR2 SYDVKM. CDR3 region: CASSTSYREGTEAFF. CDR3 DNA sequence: TGTGCCAGCAGTACCTCGTACAGGGAGGGCACTGAAGCTTTCTTT.

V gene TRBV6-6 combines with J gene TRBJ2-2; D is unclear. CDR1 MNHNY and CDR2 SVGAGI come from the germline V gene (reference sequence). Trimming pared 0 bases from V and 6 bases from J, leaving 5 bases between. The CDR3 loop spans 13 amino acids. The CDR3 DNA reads TGTGCCAGCAGTTACTCGAGTGCCGGGGAGCTGTTTTTT. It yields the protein CASSYSSAGELFF.

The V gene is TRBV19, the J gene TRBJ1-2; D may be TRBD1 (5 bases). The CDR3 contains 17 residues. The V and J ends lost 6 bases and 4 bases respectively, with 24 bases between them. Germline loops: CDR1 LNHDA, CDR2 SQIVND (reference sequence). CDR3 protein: CASSPRGRGSGGYGYTF. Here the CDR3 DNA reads TGTGCCAGTAGCCCCCGGGGGAGGGGATCAGGCGGCTATGGCTACACCTTC. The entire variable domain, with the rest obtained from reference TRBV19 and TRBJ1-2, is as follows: DGGITQSPKYLFRKEGQNVTLSCEQNLNHDAMYWYRQDPGQGLRLIYYSQIVNDFQKGDIAEGYSVSREKKESFPLTVTSAQKNPTAFYLCASSPRGRGSGGYGYTFGSGTRLTVV.

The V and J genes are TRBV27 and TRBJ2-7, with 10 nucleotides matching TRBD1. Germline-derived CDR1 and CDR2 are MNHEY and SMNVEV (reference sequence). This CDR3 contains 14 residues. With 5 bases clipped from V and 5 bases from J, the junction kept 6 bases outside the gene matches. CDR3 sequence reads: CASSPGQGLHEQYF. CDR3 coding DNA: TGTGCCAGCAGTCCGGGACAGGGGCTCCACGAGCAGTACTTC.